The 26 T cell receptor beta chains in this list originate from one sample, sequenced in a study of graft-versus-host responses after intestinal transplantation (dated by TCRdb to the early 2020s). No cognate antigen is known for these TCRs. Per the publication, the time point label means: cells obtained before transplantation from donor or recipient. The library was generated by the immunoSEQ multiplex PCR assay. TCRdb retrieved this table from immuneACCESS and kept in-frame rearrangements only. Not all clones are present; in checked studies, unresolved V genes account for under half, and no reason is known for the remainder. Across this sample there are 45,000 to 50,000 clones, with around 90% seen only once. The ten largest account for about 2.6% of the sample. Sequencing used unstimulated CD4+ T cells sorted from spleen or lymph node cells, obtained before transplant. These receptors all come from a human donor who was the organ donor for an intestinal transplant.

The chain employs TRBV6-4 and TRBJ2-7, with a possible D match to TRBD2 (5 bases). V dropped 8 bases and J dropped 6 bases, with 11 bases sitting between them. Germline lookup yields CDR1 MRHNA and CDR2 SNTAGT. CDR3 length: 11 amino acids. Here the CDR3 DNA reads TGTGCCAGCGGAGGAAGGAGCGAGCAGTACTTC. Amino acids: CASGGRSEQYF.

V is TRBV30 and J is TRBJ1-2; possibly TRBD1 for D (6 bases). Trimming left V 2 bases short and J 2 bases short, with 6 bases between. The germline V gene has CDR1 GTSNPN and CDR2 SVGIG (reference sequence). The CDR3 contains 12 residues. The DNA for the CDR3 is TGTGCCTGGAGTACAGGGAACTATGGCTACACCTTC. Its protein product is CAWSTGNYGYTF.

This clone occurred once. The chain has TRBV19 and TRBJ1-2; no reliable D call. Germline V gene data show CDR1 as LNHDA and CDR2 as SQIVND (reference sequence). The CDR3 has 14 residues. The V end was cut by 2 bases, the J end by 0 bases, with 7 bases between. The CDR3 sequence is CASSIRTANYGYTF. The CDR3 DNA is TGTGCCAGTAGTATAAGAACAGCTAACTATGGCTACACCTTC.

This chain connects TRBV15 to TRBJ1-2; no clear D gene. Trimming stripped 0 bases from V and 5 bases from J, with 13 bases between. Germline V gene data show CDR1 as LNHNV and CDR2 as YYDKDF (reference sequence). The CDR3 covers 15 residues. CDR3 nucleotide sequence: TGTGCCACCAGCAGAGATCAGGCCCGGTCGTATGGCTACACCTTC. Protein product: CATSRDQARSYGYTF.

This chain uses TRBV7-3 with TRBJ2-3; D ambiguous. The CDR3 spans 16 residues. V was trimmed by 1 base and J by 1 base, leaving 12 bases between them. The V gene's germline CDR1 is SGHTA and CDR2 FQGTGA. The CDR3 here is CASSLKGRAGTDTQYF. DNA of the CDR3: TGTGCCAGCAGCTTAAAGGGTCGAGCAGGCACAGATACGCAGTATTTT.

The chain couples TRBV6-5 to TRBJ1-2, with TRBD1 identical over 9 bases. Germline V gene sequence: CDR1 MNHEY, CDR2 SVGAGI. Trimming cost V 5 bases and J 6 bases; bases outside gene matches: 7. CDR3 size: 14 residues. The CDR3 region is CASSRRQGEDGYTF. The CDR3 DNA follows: TGTGCCAGCAGTCGTAGACAGGGGGAGGATGGCTACACCTTC.

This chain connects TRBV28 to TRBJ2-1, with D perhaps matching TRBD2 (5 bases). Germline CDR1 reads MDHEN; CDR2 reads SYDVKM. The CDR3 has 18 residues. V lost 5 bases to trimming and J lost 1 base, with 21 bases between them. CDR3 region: CASSPRGEVRVSYNEQFF. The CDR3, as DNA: TGTGCCAGCAGTCCCCGGGGAGAAGTGAGGGTTTCCTACAATGAGCAGTTCTTC.

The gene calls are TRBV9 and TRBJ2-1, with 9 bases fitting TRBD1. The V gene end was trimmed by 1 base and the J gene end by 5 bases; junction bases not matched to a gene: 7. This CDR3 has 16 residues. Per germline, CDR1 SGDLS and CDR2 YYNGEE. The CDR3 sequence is CASSVTTGGLDNEQFF. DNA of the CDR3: TGTGCCAGCAGCGTAACAACAGGGGGCCTCGACAATGAGCAGTTCTTC.

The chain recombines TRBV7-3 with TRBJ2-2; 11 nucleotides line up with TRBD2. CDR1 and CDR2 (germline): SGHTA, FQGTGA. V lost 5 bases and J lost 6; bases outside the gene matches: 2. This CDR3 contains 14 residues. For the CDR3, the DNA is TGTGCCAGCAGCCTTAGCGGGAGGGCCGGGGAGCTGTTTTTT. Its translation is CASSLSGRAGELFF. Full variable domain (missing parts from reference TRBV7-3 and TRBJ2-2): GAGVSQTPSNKVTEKGKYVELRCDPISGHTALYWYRQSLGQGPEFLIYFQGTGAADDSGLPNDRFFAVRPEGSVSTLKIQRTERGDSAVYLCASSLSGRAGELFFGEGSRLTVL.

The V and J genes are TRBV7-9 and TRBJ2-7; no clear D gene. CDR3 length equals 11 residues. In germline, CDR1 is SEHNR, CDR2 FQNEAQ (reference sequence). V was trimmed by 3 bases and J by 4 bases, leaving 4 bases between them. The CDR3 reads CASSLEYEQYF. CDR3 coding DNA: TGTGCCAGCAGCTTGGAGTACGAGCAGTACTTC.

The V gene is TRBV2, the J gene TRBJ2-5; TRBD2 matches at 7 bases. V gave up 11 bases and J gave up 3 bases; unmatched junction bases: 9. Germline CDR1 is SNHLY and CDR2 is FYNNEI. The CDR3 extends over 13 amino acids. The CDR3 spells CAAKGRVEETQYF. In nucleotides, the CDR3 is TGTGCCGCAAAGGGGAGGGTGGAAGAGACCCAGTACTTC.

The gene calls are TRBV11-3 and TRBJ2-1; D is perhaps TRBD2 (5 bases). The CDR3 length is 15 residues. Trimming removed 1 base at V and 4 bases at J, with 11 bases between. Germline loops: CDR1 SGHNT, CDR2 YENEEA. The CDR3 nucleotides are TGTGCCAGCAGCTTAGGCGGGCCCGGGTACAATGAGCAGTTCTTC. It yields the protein CASSLGGPGYNEQFF.

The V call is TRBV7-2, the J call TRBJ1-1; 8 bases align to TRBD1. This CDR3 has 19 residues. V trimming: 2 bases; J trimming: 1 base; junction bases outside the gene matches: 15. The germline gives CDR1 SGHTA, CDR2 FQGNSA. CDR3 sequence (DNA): TGTGCCAGCAGCTTATTCCTAAGGCAGGGGGCGGCCCGGAACACTGAAGCTTTCTTT. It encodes CASSLFLRQGAARNTEAFF.

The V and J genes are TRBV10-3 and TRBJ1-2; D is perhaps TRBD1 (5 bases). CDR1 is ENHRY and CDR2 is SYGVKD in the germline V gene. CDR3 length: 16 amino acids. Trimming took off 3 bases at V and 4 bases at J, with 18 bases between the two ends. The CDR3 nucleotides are TGTGCCATCAGTGATGCTCCGGGACCCGGGGCCTATGGCTACACCTTC. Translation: CAISDAPGPGAYGYTF.

This chain's CDR3 is CASSLSAGGKTQYF. Written as DNA, the CDR3 is TGTGCCAGCAGTTTGTCAGCGGGGGGTAAGACCCAGTACTTC. V usage is TRBV28 and J usage is TRBJ2-5; 9 bases agree with TRBD2. The germline V gene encodes CDR1 MDHEN and CDR2 SYDVKM. The CDR3 spans 14 residues. J was trimmed by 6 bases and V by 3 bases; bases with no gene match: 5.

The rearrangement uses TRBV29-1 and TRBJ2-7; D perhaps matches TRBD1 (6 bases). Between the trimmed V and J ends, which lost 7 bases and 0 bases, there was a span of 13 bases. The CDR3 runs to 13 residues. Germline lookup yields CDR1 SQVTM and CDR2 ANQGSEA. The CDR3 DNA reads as TGCAGCGCCACAGGGATGGGCTCCTACGAGCAGTACTTC. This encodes CSATGMGSYEQYF.

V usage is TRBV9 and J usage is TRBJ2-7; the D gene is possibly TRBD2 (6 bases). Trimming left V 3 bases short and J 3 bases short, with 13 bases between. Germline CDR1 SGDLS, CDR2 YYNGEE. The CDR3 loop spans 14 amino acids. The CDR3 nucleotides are TGTGCCAGCAGCGCCCGGGACTTCGACTACGAGCAGTACTTC. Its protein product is CASSARDFDYEQYF.

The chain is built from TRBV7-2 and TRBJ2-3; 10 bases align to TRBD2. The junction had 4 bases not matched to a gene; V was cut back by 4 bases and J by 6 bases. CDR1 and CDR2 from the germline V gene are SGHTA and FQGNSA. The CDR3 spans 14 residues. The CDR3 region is CASSSSGRGDTQYF. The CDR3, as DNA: TGTGCCAGCAGCTCTAGCGGGAGAGGGGATACGCAGTATTTT.

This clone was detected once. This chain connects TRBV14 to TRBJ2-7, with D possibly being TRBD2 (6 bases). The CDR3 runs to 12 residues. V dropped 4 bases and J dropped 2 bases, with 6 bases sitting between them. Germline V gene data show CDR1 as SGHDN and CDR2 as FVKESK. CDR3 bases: TGTGCCAGCAGCCGGAGGGCCTACGAGCAGTACTTC. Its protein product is CASSRRAYEQYF. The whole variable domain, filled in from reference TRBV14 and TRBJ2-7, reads EAGVTQFPSHSVIEKGQTVTLRCDPISGHDNLYWYRRVMGKEIKFLLHFVKESKQDESGMPNNRFLAERTGGTYSTLKVQPAELEDSGVYFCASSRRAYEQYFGPGTRLTVT.

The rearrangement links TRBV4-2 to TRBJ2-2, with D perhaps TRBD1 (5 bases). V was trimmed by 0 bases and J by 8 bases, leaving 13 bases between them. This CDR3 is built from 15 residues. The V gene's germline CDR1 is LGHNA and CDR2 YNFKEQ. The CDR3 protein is CASSQEPGMRGELFF. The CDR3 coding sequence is TGTGCCAGCAGCCAAGAGCCAGGGATGAGAGGGGAGCTGTTTTTT.

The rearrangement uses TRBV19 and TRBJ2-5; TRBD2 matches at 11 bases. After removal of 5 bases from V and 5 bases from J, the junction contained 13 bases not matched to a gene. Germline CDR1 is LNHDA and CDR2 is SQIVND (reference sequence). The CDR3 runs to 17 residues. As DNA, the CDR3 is TGTGCCAGTAGTCTATATAGCGGGAGGGCCGTCGGCGAGACCCAGTACTTC. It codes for CASSLYSGRAVGETQYF.

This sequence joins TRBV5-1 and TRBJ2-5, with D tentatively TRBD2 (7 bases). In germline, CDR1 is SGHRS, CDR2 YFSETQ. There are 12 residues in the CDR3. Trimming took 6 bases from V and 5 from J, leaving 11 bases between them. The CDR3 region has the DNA TGCGCCAGCATGGGGGGGCGTGAGACCCAGTACTTC. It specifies CASMGGRETQYF.

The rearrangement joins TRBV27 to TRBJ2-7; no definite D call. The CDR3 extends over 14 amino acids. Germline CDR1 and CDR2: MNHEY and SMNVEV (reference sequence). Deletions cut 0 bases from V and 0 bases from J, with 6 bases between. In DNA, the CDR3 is TGTGCCAGCAGTTTATCGCCAGCCTCCTACGAGCAGTACTTC. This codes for CASSLSPASYEQYF.

CDR3 nucleotides: TGTGCCAGCAGGGAGGGACAGGGAAATGGCTACACCTTC. This translates into CASREGQGNGYTF. The J gene is TRBJ1-2, the V gene TRBV6-8, with 9 positions matching TRBD1. The trim removed 6 bases at V and 6 bases at J, leaving 5 bases unmatched. The CDR3 runs to 13 residues. In germline, CDR1 is MNHGY, CDR2 SAAAGT.

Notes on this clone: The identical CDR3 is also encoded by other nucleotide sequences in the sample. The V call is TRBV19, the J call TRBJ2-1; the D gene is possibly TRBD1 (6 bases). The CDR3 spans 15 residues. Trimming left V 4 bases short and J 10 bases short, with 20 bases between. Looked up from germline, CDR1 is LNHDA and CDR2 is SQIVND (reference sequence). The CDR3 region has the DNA TGTGCCAGTAGTACTACAGGGAAGCATTATTTGGAGCAGTTCTTC. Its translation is CASSTTGKHYLEQFF.

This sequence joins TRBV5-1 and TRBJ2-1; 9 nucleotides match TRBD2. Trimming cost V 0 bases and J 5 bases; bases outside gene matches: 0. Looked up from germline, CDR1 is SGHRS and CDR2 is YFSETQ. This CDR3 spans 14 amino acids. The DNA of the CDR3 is TGCGCCAGCAGCTTGGCTAGCGGGAACAATGAGCAGTTCTTC. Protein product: CASSLASGNNEQFF.